This T cell receptor beta chain was sequenced during a study of naive and memory T cell subsets. Findings and caveats of the study: Potentially, T cell activation and differentiation skew this RNA-based measurement.

Amplification of ligated cDNA took four PCR rounds with SP2 and nested alpha and beta constant primers. TCRdb independently ran MiXCR on the 5' RACE reads; one entry per CDR3 protein. The sample includes roughly 56,000 distinct CDR3 sequences, about 7% of them seen just once. TCR cDNA received a 3' ligated oligonucleotide that carried a UMI. The sample holds many counts of this clonotype. Its antigen remains unidentified. The origin of this receptor is a male donor in good health.

CDR3 DNA sequence: TGTGCCAGCAGACACCGGGACGGAGACTACTATGGCTACACCTTC. Translation: CASRHRDGDYYGYTF. The chain employs TRBV3-1 and TRBJ1-2, with a weak D call TRBD1 (5 bases). The ends were cut back, 6 bases at V and 3 bases at J, with 17 bases in the middle. The CDR3 has 15 amino acids. Germline CDR1 is LGHDT and CDR2 is YNNKEL (reference sequence).